This T cell receptor (beta chain) derives from a study of blood T cell repertoires in COVID-19. At the level of the study: From the United States, Italy and Spain came samples of acute and convalescent COVID-19. Nucleic acid was either cDNA or gDNA, and it came from T cells, B-cell-depleted T cells, or PBMCs.

Original processing notes: Using reference gene primer amplification, nucleated cell counts were estimated. Measured with immunoSEQ multiplex PCR; TCRdb has only the in-frame clones, and not every one. V and J calls and clone size come straight from that table; D and trimming were deduced from the DNA. The table has 32,000 or so clones, around 88% seen once. The length of the CDR3 is 16 residues. CDR1 and CDR2 (germline): MDHEN, SYDVKM. The V gene end was trimmed by 5 bases and the J gene end by 4 bases; junction bases not matched to a gene: 6. The chain couples TRBV28 to TRBJ2-3; 13 bases agree with TRBD2. The sequence derives from a human donor in a cohort sampled during active COVID-19. Source material: peripheral blood. The CDR3 protein is CASSQGLAGEADTQYF. DNA of the CDR3: TGTGCCAGCAGTCAAGGACTAGCGGGAGAGGCAGATACGCAGTATTTT.